The TCR beta chain described here comes from a study of T cells in Graves' hyperthyroidism and ophthalmopathy. V was clipped by 1 base and J by 6 bases; unmatched bases: 6. The germline CDR1 and CDR2 sequences are SEHNR and FQNEAQ (reference sequence). The length of the CDR3 is 15 residues. Amplification of TCR beta CDR3 regions used RNA as the template. HTBI primers drove first-round RT-PCR of the TCR CDR3. MiXCR, applied by TCRdb to the multiplex PCR reads, yields one record per CDR3 protein. The sample contains fewer than 900,000 distinct CDR3 sequences, about a sixth of which appear only once. Uncontrolled infections, other autoimmune diseases, pregnancy or lactation led to exclusion of patients. There are many counts of this clonotype.

The chain has TRBV7-9 and TRBJ2-3; the match to TRBD2 covers 8 bases. This sequence was found in a man younger than 30 with Graves' hyperthyroidism. The sample taken for sequencing was blood. CDR3 DNA sequence: TGTGCCAGCAGCTTAGGCGGGGGGACGGAGGATACGCAGTATTTT. This translates into CASSLGGGTEDTQYF.